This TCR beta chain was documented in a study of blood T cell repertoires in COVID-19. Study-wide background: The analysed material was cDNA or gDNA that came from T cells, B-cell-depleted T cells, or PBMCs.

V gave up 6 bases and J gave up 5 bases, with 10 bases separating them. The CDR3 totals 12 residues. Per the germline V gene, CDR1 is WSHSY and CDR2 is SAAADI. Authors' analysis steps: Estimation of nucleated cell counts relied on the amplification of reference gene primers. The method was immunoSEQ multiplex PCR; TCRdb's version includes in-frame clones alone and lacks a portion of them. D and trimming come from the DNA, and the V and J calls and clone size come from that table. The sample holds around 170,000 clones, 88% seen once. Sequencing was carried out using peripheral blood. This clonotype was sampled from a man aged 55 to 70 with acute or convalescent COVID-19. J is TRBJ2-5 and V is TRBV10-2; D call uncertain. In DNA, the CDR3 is TGCGCCAGCAGCGTCCAGAGGGAGACCCAGTACTTC. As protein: CASSVQRETQYF.